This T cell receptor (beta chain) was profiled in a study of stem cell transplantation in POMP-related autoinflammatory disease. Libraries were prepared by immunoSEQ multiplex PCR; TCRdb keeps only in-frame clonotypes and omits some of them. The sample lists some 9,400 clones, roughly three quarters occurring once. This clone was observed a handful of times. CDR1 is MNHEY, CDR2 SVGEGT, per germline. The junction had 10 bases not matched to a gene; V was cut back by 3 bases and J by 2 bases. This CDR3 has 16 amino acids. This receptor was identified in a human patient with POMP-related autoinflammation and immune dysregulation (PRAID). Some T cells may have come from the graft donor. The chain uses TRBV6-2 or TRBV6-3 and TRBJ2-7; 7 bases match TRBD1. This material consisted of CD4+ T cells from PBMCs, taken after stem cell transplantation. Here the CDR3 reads CASSYRTGEGAYEQYF. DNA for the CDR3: TGTGCCAGCAGTTATCGAACAGGGGAAGGGGCCTACGAGCAGTACTTC.